This TCR beta chain is from a study of control samples from healthy donors and cancer patients. Sequencing used immunoSEQ multiplex PCR; TCRdb keeps in-frame clones, though not all of them. This repertoire shows 100,000 to 120,000 clones, almost 85% found once; its top ten account for around 6.6%. This CDR3 is built from 13 residues. Germline CDR1 is LGHDT and CDR2 is YNNKEL (reference sequence). The ends were cut back, 4 bases at V and 3 bases at J, with 9 bases in the middle. This TCR derives from a man aged 18 to 35 in good health. Sequencing was carried out using blood. This rearrangement joins TRBV3-1 (or the pseudogene TRBV3-2) to TRBJ2-5; D uncertain. CDR3 sequence: CASSPFGEETQYF. The CDR3 DNA sequence: TGTGCCAGCAGCCCCTTCGGTGAAGAGACCCAGTACTTC.